These T cell receptor beta chains were read from a single sample in a study of Ad26.COV2.S vaccination and SARS-CoV-2 variants. This table comes from immunoSEQ multiplex PCR, and its TCRdb copy is limited to in-frame clones, with some not included. The sample yields about 350,000 clones, 86% seen once. The starting material was peripheral blood, obtained in a trial of Ad26.COV2.S vaccine versus placebo. These receptors were collected from a person aged 18-65 years who received the Ad26.COV2.S COVID-19 vaccine or a placebo. CDR3s include the opening cysteine and the closing phenylalanine or tryptophan. Each record gives: D gene, J gene, clone size, V gene, CDR3 DNA, CDR3 protein. The D gene is left open where the match is weak. Expanded clones are given a class, and other clones once, few, many or no size at all.

>-|TRBJ1-1|once|TRBV6-2/TRBV6-3
TGTGCCAGCAGTTCCCCCGACAGGCGAGAAGCTTTCTTT
CASSSPDRREAFF
>TRBD2|TRBJ2-7|-|TRBV27
TGTGCCAGCAGTCCAACTAGCGGGAGGACACTTCGCGAGCAGTACTTC
CASSPTSGRTLREQYF
>-|TRBJ2-7|-|TRBV5-4
TGTGCCAGCAGCTTGAAACGGAAGGGCTACGAGCAGTACTTC
CASSLKRKGYEQYF
>TRBD1|TRBJ2-1|-|TRBV7-9
TGTGCCAGCAGCCCCCCGGGACAGGGGCTAGCGACCTACAATGAGCAGTTCTTC
CASSPPGQGLATYNEQFF
>-|TRBJ2-1|-|TRBV27
TGTGCCAGCAGTTCGCGACAAAGCTCCTACAATGAGCAGTTCTTC
CASSSRQSSYNEQFF
>-|TRBJ2-1|-|TRBV20-1
TGCAGTGCTAGTCGGACTACGAACAATGAGCAGTTCTTC
CSASRTTNNEQFF
>-|TRBJ2-1|-|TRBV9
TGTGCCAGCAGCGTGGCGCCGGGGAGCTCCTACAATGAGCAGTTCTTC
CASSVAPGSSYNEQFF
>-|TRBJ1-1|-|TRBV6-5
TGTGCCAGCAGCTCCCCAGTGTCGCAAAGGACTGAAGCTTTCTTT
CASSSPVSQRTEAFF
>-|TRBJ2-7|-|TRBV7-5
TGTGCCAGAAGCTTAAGACAAAACTACGAGCAGTACTTC
CARSLRQNYEQYF
>-|TRBJ1-3|-|TRBV18
TGTGCCAGCTCACCAACGACGCAGAAGCTTTCTGGAAACACCATATATTTT
CASSPTTQKLSGNTIYF
>-|TRBJ2-5|few|TRBV7-2
TGTGCCAGCAGCTTAGAACAGGGAGAGACCCAGTACTTC
CASSLEQGETQYF
>-|TRBJ2-3|-|TRBV5-1
TGCGCCAGCAGCGAAAGCTCAGGCACAGATACGCAGTATTTT
CASSESSGTDTQYF
>TRBD1|TRBJ2-1|-|TRBV11-3
TGTGCCAGCAGCAAAGGGATGGGGACAGCCGGGAATGAGCAGTTCTTC
CASSKGMGTAGNEQFF
>-|TRBJ2-6|-|TRBV19
TGTGCCAGTAGCCCCTGGACCGCCTCTGGGGCCAACGTCCTGACTTTC
CASSPWTASGANVLTF
>-|TRBJ2-6|-|TRBV7-9
TGTGCCAGCAGGGTGGGAGACTGGGTGGACGGGGCCAACGTCCTGACTTTC
CASRVGDWVDGANVLTF
>TRBD2|TRBJ2-7|-|TRBV5-1
TGCGCCAGCAGCCCTCGGACTAGCGGGAGCCTCTACGAGCAGTACTTC
CASSPRTSGSLYEQYF
>-|TRBJ2-2|-|TRBV6-5
TGTGCCAGCAGACTGGGACACAACACCGGGGAGCTGTTTTTT
CASRLGHNTGELFF
>-|TRBJ2-7|-|TRBV5-4
TGTGCCAGCAACCTTATCGGGTACGAGCAGTACTTC
CASNLIGYEQYF
>TRBD1|TRBJ1-6|-|TRBV5-6
TGTGCCAGCAGCTTTGACAGGGAAAATTCACCCCTCCACTTT
CASSFDRENSPLHF
>-|TRBJ2-7|-|TRBV28
TGTGCCAGCAGTTTGAACCACGAGCAGTACTTC
CASSLNHEQYF
>TRBD2|TRBJ2-1|-|TRBV19
TGTGCCAGTAGTATTGTCCTAGCGGAGATCTACAATGAGCAGTTCTTC
CASSIVLAEIYNEQFF
>-|TRBJ2-1|once|TRBV28
TGTGCCACCACCGCAGGGGATTACTACAATGAGCAGTTCTTC
CATTAGDYYNEQFF
>-|TRBJ2-3|-|TRBV15
TGTGCCACCAGCAGAGATAGGACTTCAGATACGCAGTATTTT
CATSRDRTSDTQYF
>-|TRBJ1-2|-|TRBV28
TGTGCCAGCAGTGCACGGGAAAACTATGGCTACACCTTC
CASSARENYGYTF
>-|TRBJ2-7|-|TRBV28
TGTGCCAGCAGGGGAAAGACGCCGGTGGTCCAGCAGTACTTC
CASRGKTPVVQQYF
>-|TRBJ1-4|-|TRBV19
TGTGCCAGTAGTATACCAGGGGAGGCAACTAATGAAAAACTGTTTTTT
CASSIPGEATNEKLFF
>-|TRBJ1-2|-|TRBV4-1
TGCGCCAGCAGCCAAGTTGGTGCCAGCCCCGGCTACACCTTC
CASSQVGASPGYTF